These 27 T cell receptor beta chains share one sample of origin, sequenced in a study of shared clonotypes between healthy human individuals (dated by TCRdb to the early 2020s). The library came from the immunoSEQ multiplex PCR assay. This is the immuneACCESS table as TCRdb keeps it, with only in-frame sequences that have V and J called. A part of the clones is gone; compared with another copy, unresolved V genes explain less than half, and the rest is unexplained. This sample holds over 1.5 million clones; 98% were observed only once. About 0.42% of the sample comes from the top ten. What was sequenced was naive CD4+ T cells sorted from blood. This specimen's cell subset or site label, interpreted: CD45RA+ positively selected. These receptors came from a man aged 25-40 years in good health.

The CDR3 bases are TGCGCCAGCAGCTTGTTCACTAGCGGGAACAATGAGCAGTTCTTC. Protein product: CASSLFTSGNNEQFF. This rearrangement joins TRBV5-1 to TRBJ2-1; 10 bases fit TRBD2. With V trimmed by 1 base and J by 5 bases, 3 bases remained unmatched. Per the germline V gene, CDR1 is SGHRS and CDR2 is YFSETQ. The CDR3 is 15 residues long.

This chain joins TRBV18 and TRBJ1-1; D unclear. The CDR3 covers 13 residues. Germline V lookup: CDR1 KGHSH, CDR2 LQKENI. Trimming took 6 bases from V and 1 from J, leaving 9 bases between them. CDR3 amino acids: CASSRGGNTEAFF. Written as DNA, the CDR3 is TGTGCCAGCTCCCGGGGAGGGAACACTGAAGCTTTCTTT.

The V call is TRBV5-1, the J call TRBJ2-2; D might be TRBD1 or TRBD2, each matching 6 bases. The germline CDR1 and CDR2 sequences are SGHRS and YFSETQ. Trimming shortened V by 7 bases and J by 4 bases, and 17 bases separated the two germline ends. The CDR3 covers 15 residues. The CDR3 loop reads CASGGQTPSTGELFF. CDR3 in DNA: TGCGCCAGCGGGGGGCAGACTCCAAGCACCGGGGAGCTGTTTTTT.

The V and J genes are TRBV5-8 and TRBJ2-7; D is unclear. The CDR3 contains 13 residues. Germline CDR1 reads SGHTS; CDR2 reads YDEGEE. V lost 9 bases and J lost 6, with 19 bases in between. CDR3 amino acids: CATTPGQDREQYF. CDR3 coding DNA: TGTGCCACCACCCCGGGCCAGGATCGCGAGCAGTACTTC.

J is TRBJ2-7 and V is TRBV7-2, with TRBD1 as a possible D gene (5 bases). Trimming took off 1 base at V and 0 bases at J, with 10 bases between the two ends. This CDR3 is 15 amino acids long. In germline, CDR1 is SGHTA, CDR2 FQGNSA. The CDR3 protein is CASSLEGDSSYEQYF. The CDR3 coding sequence is TGTGCCAGCAGCTTAGAAGGGGATAGCTCCTACGAGCAGTACTTC.

The chain links TRBV5-1 to TRBJ2-5; a weak D match, TRBD1 (5 bases). This CDR3 has 14 residues. Germline V gene lookup returns CDR1 SGHRS and CDR2 YFSETQ. Trimming took 0 bases from V and 3 from J, leaving 9 bases between them. The CDR3 spells CASSLGQGKETQYF. The DNA for the CDR3 is TGCGCCAGCAGCTTGGGGCAGGGAAAAGAGACCCAGTACTTC. Supplemented by reference TRBV5-1 and TRBJ2-5, the full variable domain reads KAGVTQTPRYLIKTRGQQVTLSCSPISGHRSVSWYQQTPGQGLQFLFEYFSETQRNKGNFPGRFSGRQFSNSRSEMNVSTLELGDSALYLCASSLGQGKETQYFGPGTRLLVL.

This chain links TRBV25-1 with TRBJ1-5; 9 bases map to TRBD1. Unmatched junction bases numbered 6, after V lost 5 bases and J lost 7 bases. The germline V gene has CDR1 MGHDK and CDR2 SYGVNS. CDR3 size: 14 residues. This CDR3 reads CASSTGQGVQPQHF. For the CDR3, the DNA is TGTGCCAGCAGTACGGGACAGGGTGTACAGCCCCAGCATTTT.

V gene TRBV28 combines with J gene TRBJ2-5, with a weak D call TRBD2 (5 bases). The CDR3 loop spans 12 amino acids. CDR1 MDHEN and CDR2 SYDVKM come from the germline V gene. Between the trimmed V and J ends, which lost 3 bases and 5 bases, there was a span of 7 bases. The CDR3 is CASSFGVETQYF. Here the CDR3 DNA reads TGTGCCAGCAGTTTCGGGGTGGAGACCCAGTACTTC. Together with reference TRBV28 and TRBJ2-5, the CDR3 gives the full variable domain: DVKVTQSSRYLVKRTGEKVFLECVQDMDHENMFWYRQDPGLGLRLIYFSYDVKMKEKGDIPEGYSVSREKKERFSLILESASTNQTSMYLCASSFGVETQYFGPGTRLLVL.

This clone appeared a few times. Other DNA sequences within the sample encode an identical CDR3. The chain links TRBV9 to TRBJ2-1; no clear D gene. CDR1 SGDLS and CDR2 YYNGEE come from the germline V gene. This CDR3 has 14 residues. V was trimmed by 1 base and J by 0 bases, leaving 5 bases between them. The CDR3 DNA follows: TGTGCCAGCAGCGTAAGTAGCTCCTACAATGAGCAGTTCTTC. The encoded protein is CASSVSSSYNEQFF.

The chain joins TRBV6-5 to TRBJ2-7; 7 nucleotides align to TRBD2. The CDR3 totals 15 residues. V shed 5 bases and J 6 bases; nucleotides not matched to a gene: 13. Germline CDR1 and CDR2: MNHEY and SVGAGI. CDR3 in amino acids: CASSTSLGGSLEQYF. The CDR3 DNA sequence: TGTGCCAGCAGTACCTCCCTCGGCGGGAGTCTCGAGCAGTACTTC.

The genes are TRBV5-1 and TRBJ1-5; D is unresolved. CDR1 and CDR2 from the germline V gene are SGHRS and YFSETQ. Trimming cost V 0 bases and J 7 bases, with 11 bases left between them. The CDR3 runs to 14 residues. The CDR3 is CASSLGASSQPQHF. The CDR3 DNA reads as TGCGCCAGCAGCTTGGGGGCAAGTAGCCAGCCCCAGCATTTT.

CDR3 loop: CASSDNRGNEQYF. The CDR3 bases are TGTGCCAGCAGTGATAACAGGGGTAATGAGCAGTACTTC. The chain combines TRBV2 with TRBJ2-7; 7 bases line up with TRBD1. Germline CDR1 reads SNHLY; CDR2 reads FYNNEI. The CDR3 is made up of 13 amino acids. J gave up 7 bases and V 3 bases, and 6 bases lay outside the gene matches.

The chain combines TRBV7-3 with TRBJ2-2; D is possibly TRBD1 (6 bases). The CDR3 contains 15 residues. The germline gives CDR1 SGHTA, CDR2 FQGTGA. Trimming removed 8 bases from V and 1 base from J, with 14 bases in between. CDR3 DNA sequence: TGTGCCAGCTCCTTGAGGGGACAGAACACCGGGGAGCTGTTTTTT. It translates to CASSLRGQNTGELFF.

The CDR3 DNA sequence: TGTGCCAGCAGCTCCTCAGTCGGGGGGCAATGGGACACTGAAGCTTTCTTT. Translating it yields CASSSSVGGQWDTEAFF. V and J are TRBV5-5 and TRBJ1-1, with a tentative D call TRBD1 (6 bases). This CDR3 is 17 amino acids long. Trimming removed 3 bases at V and 3 bases at J, with 21 bases between. Per the germline V gene, CDR1 is SGHKS and CDR2 is YYEKEE (reference sequence).

This sequence joins TRBV9 and TRBJ1-1; D might be TRBD1 (6 bases). V was shortened by 0 bases and J by 4 bases, with 13 bases between the two germline ends. The CDR3 runs 15 residues. Germline CDR1 is SGDLS and CDR2 is YYNGEE. The CDR3 sequence is CASSVAQGQGTEAFF. The CDR3 DNA reads TGTGCCAGCAGCGTAGCTCAGGGGCAGGGCACTGAAGCTTTCTTT.

The chain uses TRBV10-2 and TRBJ2-1, with 8 bases that match TRBD1. The V gene's germline CDR1 is WSHSY and CDR2 SAAADI. Trimming at V came to 6 bases and at J to 4 bases, leaving 2 bases not matched to a gene. The CDR3 spans 13 residues. CDR3 region: CASRTGAYNEQFF. The CDR3 DNA is TGCGCCAGCAGGACAGGGGCATACAATGAGCAGTTCTTC.

This sequence joins TRBV29-1 and TRBJ1-4, with TRBD1 as a possible D gene (6 bases). CDR1 and CDR2 from the germline V gene are SQVTM and ANQGSEA. Trimming stripped 8 bases from V and 7 bases from J, with 17 bases between. This CDR3 contains 13 residues. The CDR3 sequence is CSMYQTGREKLFF. Here the CDR3 DNA reads TGCAGCATGTACCAGACAGGACGTGAAAAACTGTTTTTT.

This chain joins TRBV19 and TRBJ2-7; D is undetermined. V lost 2 bases and J lost 3, with 14 bases in between. The CDR3 is 15 residues long. In germline, CDR1 is LNHDA, CDR2 SQIVND (reference sequence). The CDR3 nucleotides are TGTGCCAGTAGTATACGATGGAGAGGCCTCTACGAGCAGTACTTC. Its translation: CASSIRWRGLYEQYF. The full variable domain, with the rest looked up from reference TRBV19 and TRBJ2-7, is DGGITQSPKYLFRKEGQNVTLSCEQNLNHDAMYWYRQDPGQGLRLIYYSQIVNDFQKGDIAEGYSVSREKKESFPLTVTSAQKNPTAFYLCASSIRWRGLYEQYFGPGTRLTVT.

The chain recombines TRBV6-6 with TRBJ2-5; 7 nucleotides match TRBD1. With V trimmed by 4 bases and J by 2 bases, 7 bases remained unmatched. In germline, CDR1 is MNHNY, CDR2 SVGAGI (reference sequence). The CDR3 has 15 amino acids. The CDR3 DNA reads as TGTGCCAGCAGTTTGGGACAGAGGGCTCAAGAGACCCAGTACTTC. It is translated as CASSLGQRAQETQYF.

The rearrangement joins TRBV28 to TRBJ2-1; 7 nucleotides agree with TRBD2. CDR1 and CDR2 (germline): MDHEN, SYDVKM. This CDR3 is 16 amino acids long. Trimming at V came to 5 bases and at J to 7 bases, leaving 14 bases not matched to a gene. The CDR3 nucleotides read TGTGCCAGCAGTCCCTTTATCAGCGGGAAACTAAATGAGCAGTTCTTC. Amino acids: CASSPFISGKLNEQFF.

About this clone itself: In the same sample, other DNA sequences code for this CDR3. This rearrangement joins TRBV7-2 to TRBJ1-2; D gene uncertain. The CDR3 has 13 amino acids. V gave up 1 base and J gave up 4 bases, with 7 bases separating them. The germline V gene encodes CDR1 SGHTA and CDR2 FQGNSA. CDR3 in DNA: TGTGCCAGCAGCTTAGGGGGTCTCTATGGCTACACCTTC. This gives the protein CASSLGGLYGYTF.

This chain uses TRBV7-2 with TRBJ1-1; 7 nucleotides match TRBD1. CDR1 SGHTA and CDR2 FQGNSA come from the germline V gene. The CDR3 runs 15 residues. With 0 bases clipped from V and 5 bases from J, the junction kept 6 bases outside the gene matches. The CDR3 region has the DNA TGTGCCAGCAGCTTAGCTCAGGGGGTCGGAACTGAAGCTTTCTTT. Protein sequence: CASSLAQGVGTEAFF. The whole variable domain, filled in from reference TRBV7-2 and TRBJ1-1, reads GAGVSQSPSNKVTEKGKDVELRCDPISGHTALYWYRQSLGQGLEFLIYFQGNSAPDKSGLPSDRFSAERTGGSVSTLTIQRTQQEDSAVYLCASSLAQGVGTEAFFGQGTRLTVV.

The chain carries TRBV19 and TRBJ1-5; D call uncertain. The length of the CDR3 is 12 residues. Germline V gene lookup returns CDR1 LNHDA and CDR2 SQIVND (reference sequence). Trimming took off 6 bases at V and 4 bases at J, with 7 bases between the two ends. CDR3: CASSVENQPQHF. The CDR3 DNA follows: TGTGCCAGTAGCGTAGAGAATCAGCCCCAGCATTTT. Using reference TRBV19 and TRBJ1-5 for the parts outside the CDR3, the full variable domain is DGGITQSPKYLFRKEGQNVTLSCEQNLNHDAMYWYRQDPGQGLRLIYYSQIVNDFQKGDIAEGYSVSREKKESFPLTVTSAQKNPTAFYLCASSVENQPQHFGDGTRLSIL.

The rearrangement links TRBV28 to TRBJ2-1; D not certain. V dropped 7 bases and J dropped 0 bases, with 4 bases sitting between them. This CDR3 region has 12 residues. Germline V gene data show CDR1 as MDHEN and CDR2 as SYDVKM. Written as DNA, the CDR3 is TGTGCCAGCACCACCTCCTACAATGAGCAGTTCTTC. Amino acids: CASTTSYNEQFF.

The chain links TRBV5-1 to TRBJ2-3, with 11 bases aligning to TRBD1. The V segment lost 3 bases and the J segment 4 bases; nucleotides outside the gene matches: 4. This CDR3 comprises 15 residues. Germline values: CDR1 SGHRS, CDR2 YFSETQ. The CDR3 loop reads CASSWRTGGADTQYF. The CDR3 nucleotides are TGCGCCAGCAGCTGGCGGACAGGGGGCGCAGATACGCAGTATTTT.

This chain connects TRBV6-1 to TRBJ2-1; D call uncertain. The germline CDR1 and CDR2 sequences are MNHNS and SASEGT. The V and J ends lost 4 bases and 10 bases respectively, with 11 bases between them. This CDR3 contains 12 residues. The DNA for the CDR3 is TGTGCCAGCAGTGTTGTGAGCCGGGAGCAGTTCTTC. Translation: CASSVVSREQFF.

The chain joins TRBV28 to TRBJ1-5; D is unclear. V was clipped by 5 bases and J by 5 bases, with 19 bases between them. Germline CDR1 reads MDHEN; CDR2 reads SYDVKM. This CDR3 spans 16 amino acids. Here the CDR3 reads CASSPTRWYGDQPQHF. DNA for the CDR3: TGTGCCAGCAGTCCAACAAGGTGGTATGGGGATCAGCCCCAGCATTTT. The full variable domain, its missing parts supplied by reference TRBV28 and TRBJ1-5, is DVKVTQSSRYLVKRTGEKVFLECVQDMDHENMFWYRQDPGLGLRLIYFSYDVKMKEKGDIPEGYSVSREKKERFSLILESASTNQTSMYLCASSPTRWYGDQPQHFGDGTRLSIL.